The subject of this entry is one T cell receptor (beta chain). These data come from a study of cytomegalovirus exposure and HLA in healthy donors. TCRdb keeps only in-frame clones here, not all; method: immunoSEQ multiplex PCR. The sample lists 65,000 to 80,000 clones; less than 95% were seen once. Sequencing used PBMCs. The clonotype was recovered from a woman aged 18-35 years in good health and CMV-seropositive.

CDR3 coding DNA: TGTGCCAGCAGCATACCCGGGACAGGGGCCAATGAGCAGTTCTTC. Protein product: CASSIPGTGANEQFF. The chain employs TRBV28 and TRBJ2-1, with TRBD1 matching over 10 bases. Germline-derived CDR1 and CDR2 are MDHEN and SYDVKM. The CDR3 has 15 amino acids. J was trimmed by 6 bases and V by 6 bases; bases with no gene match: 8.